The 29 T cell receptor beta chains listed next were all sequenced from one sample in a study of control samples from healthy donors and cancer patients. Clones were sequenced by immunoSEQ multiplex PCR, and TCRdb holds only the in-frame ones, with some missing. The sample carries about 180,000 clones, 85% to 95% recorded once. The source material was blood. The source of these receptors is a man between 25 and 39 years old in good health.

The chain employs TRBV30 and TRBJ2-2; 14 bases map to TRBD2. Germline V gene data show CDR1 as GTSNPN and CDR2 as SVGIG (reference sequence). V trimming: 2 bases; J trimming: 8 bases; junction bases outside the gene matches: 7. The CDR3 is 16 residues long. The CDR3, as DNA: TGTGCCTGGAGTCATGGGACTAGCGGGAGAATTGGGGAGCTGTTTTTT. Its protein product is CAWSHGTSGRIGELFF.

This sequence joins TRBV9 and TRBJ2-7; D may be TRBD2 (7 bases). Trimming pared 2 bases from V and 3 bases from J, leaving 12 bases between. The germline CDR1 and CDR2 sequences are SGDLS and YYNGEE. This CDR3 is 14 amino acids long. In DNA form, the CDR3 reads TGTGCCAGCAGCGTTGAGGGGGGGCTCTACGAGCAGTACTTC. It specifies CASSVEGGLYEQYF.

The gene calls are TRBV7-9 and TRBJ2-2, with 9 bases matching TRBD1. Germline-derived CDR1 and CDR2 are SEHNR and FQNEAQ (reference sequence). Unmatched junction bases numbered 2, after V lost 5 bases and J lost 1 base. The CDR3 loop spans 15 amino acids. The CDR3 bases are TGTGCCAGCAGCCCGGGACAGGGGAACACCGGGGAGCTGTTTTTT. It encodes CASSPGQGNTGELFF.

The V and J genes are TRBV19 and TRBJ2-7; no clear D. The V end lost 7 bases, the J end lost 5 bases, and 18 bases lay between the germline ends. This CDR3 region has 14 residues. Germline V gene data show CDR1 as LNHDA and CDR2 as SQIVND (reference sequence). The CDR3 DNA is TGTGCCAGTAAATTAAGGTCAGACCCCCACGAGCAGTACTTC. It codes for CASKLRSDPHEQYF.

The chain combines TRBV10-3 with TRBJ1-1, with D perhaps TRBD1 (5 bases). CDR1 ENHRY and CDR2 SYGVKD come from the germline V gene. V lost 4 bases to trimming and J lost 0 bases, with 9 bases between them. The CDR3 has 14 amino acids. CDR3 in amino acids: CAISAGALNTEAFF. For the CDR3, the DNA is TGTGCCATCAGTGCTGGGGCCTTGAACACTGAAGCTTTCTTT.

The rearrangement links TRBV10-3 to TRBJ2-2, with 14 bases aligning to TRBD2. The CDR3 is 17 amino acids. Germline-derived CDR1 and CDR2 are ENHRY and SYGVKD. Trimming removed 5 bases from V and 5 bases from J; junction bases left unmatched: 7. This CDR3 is CAISRGLAGVETGELFF. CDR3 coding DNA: TGTGCCATCAGTCGGGGACTAGCGGGAGTGGAAACCGGGGAGCTGTTTTTT.

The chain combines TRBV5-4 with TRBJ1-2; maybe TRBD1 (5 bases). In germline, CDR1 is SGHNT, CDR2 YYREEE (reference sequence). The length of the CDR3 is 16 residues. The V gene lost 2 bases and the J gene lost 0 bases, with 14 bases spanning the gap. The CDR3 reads CASSFRQGSTNYGYTF. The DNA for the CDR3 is TGTGCCAGCAGCTTCCGCCAGGGATCAACTAACTATGGCTACACCTTC.

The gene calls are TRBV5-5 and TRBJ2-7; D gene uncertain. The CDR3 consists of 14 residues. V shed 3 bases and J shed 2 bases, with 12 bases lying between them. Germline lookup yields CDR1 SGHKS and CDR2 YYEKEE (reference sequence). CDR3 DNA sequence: TGTGCCAGCAGCTCCGAATGGGGAACCTACGAGCAGTACTTC. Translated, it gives CASSSEWGTYEQYF. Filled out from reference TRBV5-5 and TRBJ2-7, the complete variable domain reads DAGVTQSPTHLIKTRGQQVTLRCSPISGHKSVSWYQQVLGQGPQFIFQYYEKEERGRGNFPDRFSARQFPNYSSELNVNALLLGDSALYLCASSSEWGTYEQYFGPGTRLTVT.

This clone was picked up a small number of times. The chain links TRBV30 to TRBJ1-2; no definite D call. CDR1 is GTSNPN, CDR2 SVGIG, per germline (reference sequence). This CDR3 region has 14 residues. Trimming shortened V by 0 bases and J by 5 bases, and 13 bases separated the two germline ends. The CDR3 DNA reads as TGTGCCTGGAGTGTTTCATTTGGGAGTTATGGCTACACCTTC. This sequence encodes CAWSVSFGSYGYTF.

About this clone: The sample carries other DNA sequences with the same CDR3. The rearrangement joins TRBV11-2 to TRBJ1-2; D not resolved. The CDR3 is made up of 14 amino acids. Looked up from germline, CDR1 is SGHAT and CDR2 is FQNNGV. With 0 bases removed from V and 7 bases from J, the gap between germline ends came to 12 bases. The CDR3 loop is CASSLEGGVGGYTF. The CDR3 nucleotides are TGTGCCAGCAGCTTAGAAGGTGGGGTGGGTGGCTACACCTTC.

Here the CDR3 DNA reads TGTGCCAGCAGTCAAAATACAGGGTTAGGAAACACCATATATTTT. It specifies CASSQNTGLGNTIYF. This chain connects TRBV7-9 to TRBJ1-3; a weak D match, TRBD1 (6 bases). Germline V lookup: CDR1 SEHNR, CDR2 FQNEAQ (reference sequence). The CDR3 sequence is 15 residues long. V was pared by 6 bases and J by 4 bases, with 16 bases between.

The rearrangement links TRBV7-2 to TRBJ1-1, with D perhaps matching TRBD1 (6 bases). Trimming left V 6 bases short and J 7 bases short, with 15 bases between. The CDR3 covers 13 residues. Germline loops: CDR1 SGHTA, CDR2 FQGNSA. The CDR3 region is CASRNTGADEAFF. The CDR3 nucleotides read TGTGCCAGCAGGAACACGGGGGCGGATGAAGCTTTCTTT.

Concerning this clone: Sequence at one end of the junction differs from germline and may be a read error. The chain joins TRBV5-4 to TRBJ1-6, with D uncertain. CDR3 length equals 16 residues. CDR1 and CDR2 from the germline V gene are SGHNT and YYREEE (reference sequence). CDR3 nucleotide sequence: TGTGCCAGCAGCTTATCCCGCGCCTCCCATAATTCACCCCTCCACTTT. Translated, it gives CASSLSRASHNSPLHF. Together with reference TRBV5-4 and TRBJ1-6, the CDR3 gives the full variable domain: ETGVTQSPTHLIKTRGQQVTLRCSSQSGHNTVSWYQQALGQGPQFIFQYYREEENGRGNFPPRFSGLQFPNYSSELNVNALELDDSALYLCASSLSRASHNSPLHFGNGTRLTVT.

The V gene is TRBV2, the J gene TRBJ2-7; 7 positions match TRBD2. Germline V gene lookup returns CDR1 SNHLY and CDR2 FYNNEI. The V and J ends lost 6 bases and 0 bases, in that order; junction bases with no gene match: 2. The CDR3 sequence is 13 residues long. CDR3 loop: CASSGGISYEQYF. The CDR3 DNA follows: TGTGCCAGCAGCGGGGGGATCTCCTACGAGCAGTACTTC.

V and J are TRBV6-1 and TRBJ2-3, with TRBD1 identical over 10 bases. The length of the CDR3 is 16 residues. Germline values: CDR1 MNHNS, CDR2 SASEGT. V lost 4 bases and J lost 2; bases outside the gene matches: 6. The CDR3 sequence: CASSGQGALFTDTQYF. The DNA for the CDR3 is TGTGCCAGCAGTGGACAGGGGGCCCTTTTCACAGATACGCAGTATTTT.

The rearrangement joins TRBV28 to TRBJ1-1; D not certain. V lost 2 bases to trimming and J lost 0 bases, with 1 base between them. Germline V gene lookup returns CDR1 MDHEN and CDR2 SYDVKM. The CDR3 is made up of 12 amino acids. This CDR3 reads CASSLVNTEAFF. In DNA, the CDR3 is TGTGCCAGCAGTTTAGTGAACACTGAAGCTTTCTTT.

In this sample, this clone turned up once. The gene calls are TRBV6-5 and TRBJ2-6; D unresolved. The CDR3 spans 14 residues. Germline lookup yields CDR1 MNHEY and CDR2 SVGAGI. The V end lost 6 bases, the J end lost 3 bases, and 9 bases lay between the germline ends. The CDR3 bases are TGTGCCAGCAGGATACTCGGTGGGGCCAACGTCCTGACTTTC. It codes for CASRILGGANVLTF.

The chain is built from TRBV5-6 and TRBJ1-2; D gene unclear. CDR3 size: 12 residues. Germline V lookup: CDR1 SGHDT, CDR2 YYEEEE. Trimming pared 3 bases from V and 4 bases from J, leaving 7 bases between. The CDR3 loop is CASSSQLYGYTF. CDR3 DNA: TGTGCCAGCAGCTCACAGCTCTATGGCTACACCTTC.

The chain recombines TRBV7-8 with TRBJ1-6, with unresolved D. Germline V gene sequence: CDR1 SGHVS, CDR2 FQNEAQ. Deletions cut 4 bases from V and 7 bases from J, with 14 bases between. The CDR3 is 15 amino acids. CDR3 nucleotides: TGTGCCAGCAGCTCAATAGAAGGTCAGAATTCACCCCTCCACTTT. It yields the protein CASSSIEGQNSPLHF.

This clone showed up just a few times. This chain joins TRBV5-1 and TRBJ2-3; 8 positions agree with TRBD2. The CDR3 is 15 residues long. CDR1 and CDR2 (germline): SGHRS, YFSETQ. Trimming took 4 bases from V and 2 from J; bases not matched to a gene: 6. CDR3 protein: CASSLPGGDTDTQYF. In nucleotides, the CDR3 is TGCGCCAGCAGCCTCCCGGGGGGGGACACAGATACGCAGTATTTT. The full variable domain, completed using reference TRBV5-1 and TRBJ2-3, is KAGVTQTPRYLIKTRGQQVTLSCSPISGHRSVSWYQQTPGQGLQFLFEYFSETQRNKGNFPGRFSGRQFSNSRSEMNVSTLELGDSALYLCASSLPGGDTDTQYFGPGTRLTVL.

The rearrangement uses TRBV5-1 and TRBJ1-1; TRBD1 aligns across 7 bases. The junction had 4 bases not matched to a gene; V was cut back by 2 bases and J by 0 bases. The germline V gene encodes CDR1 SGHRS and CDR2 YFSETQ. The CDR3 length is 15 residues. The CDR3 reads CASSFKTGMNTEAFF. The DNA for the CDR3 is TGCGCCAGCAGCTTCAAGACAGGGATGAACACTGAAGCTTTCTTT.

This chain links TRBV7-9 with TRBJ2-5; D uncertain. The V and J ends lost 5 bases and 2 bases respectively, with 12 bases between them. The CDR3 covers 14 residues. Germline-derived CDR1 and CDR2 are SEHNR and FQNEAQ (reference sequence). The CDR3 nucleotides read TGTGCCAGCAGCGAGCTCAAGGTTCAAGAGACCCAGTACTTC. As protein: CASSELKVQETQYF.

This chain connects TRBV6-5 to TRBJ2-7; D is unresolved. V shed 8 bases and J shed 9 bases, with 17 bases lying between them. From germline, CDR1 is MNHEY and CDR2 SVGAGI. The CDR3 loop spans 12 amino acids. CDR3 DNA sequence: TGTGCCAGCTTGGAAAAGGGCCTGGGGCAGTACTTC. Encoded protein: CASLEKGLGQYF.

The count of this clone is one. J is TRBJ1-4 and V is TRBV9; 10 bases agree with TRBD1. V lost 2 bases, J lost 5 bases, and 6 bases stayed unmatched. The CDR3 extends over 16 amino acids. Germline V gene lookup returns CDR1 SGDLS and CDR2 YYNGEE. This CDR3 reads CASSVTPGQGNEKLFF. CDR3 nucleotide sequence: TGTGCCAGCAGCGTCACCCCGGGACAGGGGAATGAAAAACTGTTTTTT.

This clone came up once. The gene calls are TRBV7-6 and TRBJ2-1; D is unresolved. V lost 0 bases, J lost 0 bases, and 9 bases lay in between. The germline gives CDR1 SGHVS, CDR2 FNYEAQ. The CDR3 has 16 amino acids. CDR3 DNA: TGTGCCAGCAGCTTAGCTTCACAACCCTCCTACAATGAGCAGTTCTTC. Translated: CASSLASQPSYNEQFF.

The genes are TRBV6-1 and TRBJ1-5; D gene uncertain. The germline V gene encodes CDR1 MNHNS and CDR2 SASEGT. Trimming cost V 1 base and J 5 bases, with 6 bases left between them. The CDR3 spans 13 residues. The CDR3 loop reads CASSEEVHQPQHF. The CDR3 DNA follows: TGTGCCAGCAGTGAAGAGGTCCATCAGCCCCAGCATTTT.

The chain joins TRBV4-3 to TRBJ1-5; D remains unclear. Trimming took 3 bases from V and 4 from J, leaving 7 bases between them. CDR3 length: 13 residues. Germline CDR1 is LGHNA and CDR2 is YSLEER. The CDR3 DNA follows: TGCGCCAGCAGCCAGAGTCGAAATCAGCCCCAGCATTTT. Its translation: CASSQSRNQPQHF.

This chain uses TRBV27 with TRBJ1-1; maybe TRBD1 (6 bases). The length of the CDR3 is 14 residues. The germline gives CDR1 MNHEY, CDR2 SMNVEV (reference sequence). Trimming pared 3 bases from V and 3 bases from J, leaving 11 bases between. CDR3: CASSFFGGHTEAFF. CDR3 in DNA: TGTGCCAGCAGTTTTTTCGGGGGGCACACTGAAGCTTTCTTT.

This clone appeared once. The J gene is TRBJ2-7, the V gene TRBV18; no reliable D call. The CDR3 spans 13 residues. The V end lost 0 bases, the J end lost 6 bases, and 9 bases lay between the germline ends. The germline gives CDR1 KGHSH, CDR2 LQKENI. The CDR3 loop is CASSPPGWTEQYF. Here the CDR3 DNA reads TGTGCCAGCTCACCACCGGGCTGGACCGAGCAGTACTTC. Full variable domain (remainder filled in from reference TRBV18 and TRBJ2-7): NAGVMQNPRHLVRRRGQEARLRCSPMKGHSHVYWYRQLPEEGLKFMVYLQKENIIDESGMPKERFSAEFPKEGPSILRIQQVVRGDSAAYFCASSPPGWTEQYFGPGTRLTVT.